This is a list of T cell receptor beta chains from one sample in a study of OX40 agonist ivuxolimab in advanced cancers. Measured with immunoSEQ multiplex PCR; TCRdb has only the in-frame clones, and not every one. The sample contains tens of thousands of clones, over 70% of which appear only once. Specimen: CD4+ or CD8+ T cells sorted from blood, collected in a trial of the OX40 agonist ivuxolimab. These receptors were obtained from an adult with an advanced solid tumor such as melanoma, head and neck, liver or kidney cancer. Each CDR3 is given with its conserved first and last residue.

CDR3 length	V gene	J gene	CDR3 protein
13	TRBV5-6	TRBJ2-3	CASSLWDTDTQYF
18	TRBV7-2	TRBJ2-2	CASSLEGPWGRGVGELFF
11	TRBV28	TRBJ1-2	CASGDRYGYTF
17	TRBV4-1	TRBJ2-5	CASSRETFHLSQETQYF
10	TRBV2	TRBJ2-1	CASSVQEQFF
18	TRBV4-2	TRBJ2-1	CASSQDPGQRGGSGEQFF
14	TRBV28	TRBJ2-1	CATRITQGANEQFF
15	TRBV7-2	TRBJ2-2	CASNVDRPNTGELFF
11	TRBV19	TRBJ1-2	CASSTRVGCTF
14	TRBV6-5	TRBJ1-2	CASSYSGREYGYTF
15	TRBV18	TRBJ2-7	CASSPRDRGPYEQYF
14	TRBV6-5	TRBJ2-5	CASSTSGAGETQYF
13	TRBV6-1	TRBJ1-5	CASSVGGIKPQHF
12	TRBV6-1	TRBJ1-1	CASSPGGTEAFF
16	TRBV5-5	TRBJ2-1	CASSLNPGGIVNEQFF
13	TRBV30	TRBJ2-2	CAWREDVTGELFF